This T cell receptor (beta chain) was sequenced for a study of blood T cell repertoires in COVID-19. Generated by immunoSEQ multiplex PCR, the TCRdb table keeps only in-frame clones and is missing some. The data show some 530,000 clones, approximately 91% seen once. The V segment lost 4 bases and the J segment 5 bases; nucleotides outside the gene matches: 3. The length of the CDR3 is 13 residues. Germline lookup yields CDR1 SQVTM and CDR2 ANQGSEA. The sequence was collected from a woman aged 55-69 years who had recovered from COVID-19. The J gene is TRBJ1-1, the V gene TRBV29-1, with TRBD1 matching over 11 bases. Sequencing was performed on PBMCs or T cells enriched from blood (not recorded which). The CDR3, as DNA: TGCAGCGTTGTAGGGACAGGGGGGACTGAAGCTTTCTTT. It translates to CSVVGTGGTEAFF.